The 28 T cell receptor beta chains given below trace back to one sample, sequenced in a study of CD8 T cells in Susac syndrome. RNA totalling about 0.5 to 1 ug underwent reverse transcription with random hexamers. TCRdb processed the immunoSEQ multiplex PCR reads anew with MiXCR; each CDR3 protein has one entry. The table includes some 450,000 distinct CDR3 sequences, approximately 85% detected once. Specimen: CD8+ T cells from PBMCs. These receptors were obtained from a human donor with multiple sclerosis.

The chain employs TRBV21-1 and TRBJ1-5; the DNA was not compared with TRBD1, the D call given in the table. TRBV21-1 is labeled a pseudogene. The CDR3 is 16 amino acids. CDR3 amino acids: CASSKDRSTSNQPQHF. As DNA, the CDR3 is TGTGCCAGCAGCAAAGACAGGAGTACTAGCAATCAGCCCCAGCATTTT.

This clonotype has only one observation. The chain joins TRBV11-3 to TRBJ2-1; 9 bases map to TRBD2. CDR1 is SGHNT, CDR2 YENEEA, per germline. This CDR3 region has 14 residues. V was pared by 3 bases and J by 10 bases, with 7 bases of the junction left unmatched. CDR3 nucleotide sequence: TGTGCCAGCAGCTTCGGCGGGAGGGCCGGGGAGCAGTTCTTC. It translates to CASSFGGRAGEQFF.

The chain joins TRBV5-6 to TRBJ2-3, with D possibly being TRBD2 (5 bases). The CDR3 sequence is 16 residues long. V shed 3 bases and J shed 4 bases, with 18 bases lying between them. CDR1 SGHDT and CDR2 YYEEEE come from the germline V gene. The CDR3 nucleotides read TGTGCCAGCAGCTCCCGAGGGCTTCGGTGGGCAGATACGCAGTATTTT. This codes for CASSSRGLRWADTQYF.

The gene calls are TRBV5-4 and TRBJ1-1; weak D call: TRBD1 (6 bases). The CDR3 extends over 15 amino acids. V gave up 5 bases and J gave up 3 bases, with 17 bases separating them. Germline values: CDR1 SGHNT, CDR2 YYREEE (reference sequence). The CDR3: CASSGSGGADTEAFF. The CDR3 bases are TGTGCCAGCAGTGGCTCGGGGGGCGCCGACACTGAAGCTTTCTTT.

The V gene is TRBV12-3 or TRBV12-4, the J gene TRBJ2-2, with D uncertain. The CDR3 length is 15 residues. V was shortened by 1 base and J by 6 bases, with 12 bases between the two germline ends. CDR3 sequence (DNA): TGTGCCAGCAGTTTAGGTGACGGGCTGGCCGGGGAGCTGTTTTTT. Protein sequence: CASSLGDGLAGELFF.

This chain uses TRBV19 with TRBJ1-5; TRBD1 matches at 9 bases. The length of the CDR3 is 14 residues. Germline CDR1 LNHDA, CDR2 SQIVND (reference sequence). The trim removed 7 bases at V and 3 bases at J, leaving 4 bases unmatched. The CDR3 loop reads CASIGTGSNQPQHF. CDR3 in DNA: TGTGCCAGTATTGGGACAGGGTCCAATCAGCCCCAGCATTTT. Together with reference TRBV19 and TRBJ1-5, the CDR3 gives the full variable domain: DGGITQSPKYLFRKEGQNVTLSCEQNLNHDAMYWYRQDPGQGLRLIYYSQIVNDFQKGDIAEGYSVSREKKESFPLTVTSAQKNPTAFYLCASIGTGSNQPQHFGDGTRLSIL.

For the CDR3, the DNA is TGTGCCAGTAGTTGGACAGGGGGCTGGAATAGCAATCAGCCCCAGCATTTT. It specifies CASSWTGGWNSNQPQHF. J is TRBJ1-5 and V is TRBV19, with TRBD1 matching 11 bases. V was clipped by 5 bases and J by 0 bases; unmatched bases: 6. Germline V gene data show CDR1 as LNHDA and CDR2 as SQIVND (reference sequence). CDR3 length: 17 residues.

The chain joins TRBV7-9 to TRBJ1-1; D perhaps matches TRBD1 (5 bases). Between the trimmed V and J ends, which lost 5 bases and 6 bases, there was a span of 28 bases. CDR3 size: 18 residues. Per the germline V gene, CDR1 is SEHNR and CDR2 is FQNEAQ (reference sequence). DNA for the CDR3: TGTGCCAGCAGCCCACCCCTCCCGGTTCGGGGGAGCGTCCCTGAAGCTTTCTTT. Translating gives CASSPPLPVRGSVPEAFF.

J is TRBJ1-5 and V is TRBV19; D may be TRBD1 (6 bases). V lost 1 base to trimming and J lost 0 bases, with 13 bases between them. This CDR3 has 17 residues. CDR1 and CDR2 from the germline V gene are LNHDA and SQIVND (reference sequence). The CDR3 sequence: CASSIGGTPYSNQPQHF. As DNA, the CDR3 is TGTGCCAGTAGTATAGGCGGGACACCTTATAGCAATCAGCCCCAGCATTTT.

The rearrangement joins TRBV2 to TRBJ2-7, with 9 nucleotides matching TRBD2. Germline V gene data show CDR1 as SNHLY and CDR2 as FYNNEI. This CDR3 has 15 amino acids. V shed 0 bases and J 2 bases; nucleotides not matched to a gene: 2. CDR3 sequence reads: CASSEAAGGPYEQYF. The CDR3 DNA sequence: TGTGCCAGCAGTGAAGCAGCGGGGGGTCCCTACGAGCAGTACTTC.

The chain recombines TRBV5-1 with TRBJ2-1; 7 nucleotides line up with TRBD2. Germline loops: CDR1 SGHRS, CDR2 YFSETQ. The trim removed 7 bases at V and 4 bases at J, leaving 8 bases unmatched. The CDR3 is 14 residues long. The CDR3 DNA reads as TGCGCCAGCTGCAAGTCGGGGGGATACAATGAGCAGTTCTTC. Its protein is CASCKSGGYNEQFF.

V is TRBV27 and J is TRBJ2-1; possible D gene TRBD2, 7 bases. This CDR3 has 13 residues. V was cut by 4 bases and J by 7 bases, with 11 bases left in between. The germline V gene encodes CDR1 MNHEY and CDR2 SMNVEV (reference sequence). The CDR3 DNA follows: TGTGCCAGCAGTTCCGGGGGGCTAAATGAGCAGTTCTTC. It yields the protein CASSSGGLNEQFF.

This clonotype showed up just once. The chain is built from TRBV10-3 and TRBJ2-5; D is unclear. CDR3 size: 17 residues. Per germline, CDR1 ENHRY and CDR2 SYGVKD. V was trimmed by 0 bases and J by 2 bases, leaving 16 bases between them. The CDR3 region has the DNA TGTGCCATCAGTGAGTCGATTTCAGAAATCGGACAAGAGACCCAGTACTTC. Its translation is CAISESISEIGQETQYF.

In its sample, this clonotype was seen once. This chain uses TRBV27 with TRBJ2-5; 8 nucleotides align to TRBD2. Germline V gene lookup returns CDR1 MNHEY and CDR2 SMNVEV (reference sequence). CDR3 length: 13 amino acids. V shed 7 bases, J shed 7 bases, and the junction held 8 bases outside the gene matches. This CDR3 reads CASTPLAGGTQYF. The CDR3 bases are TGTGCCAGCACCCCGCTAGCGGGTGGGACCCAGTACTTC.

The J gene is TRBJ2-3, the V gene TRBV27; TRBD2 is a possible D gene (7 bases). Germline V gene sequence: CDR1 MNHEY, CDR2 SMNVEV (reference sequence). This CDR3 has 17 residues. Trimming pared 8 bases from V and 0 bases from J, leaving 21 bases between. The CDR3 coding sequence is TGTGCCAGCTCCACCCTTGGGGGGGGGACAAGCACAGATACGCAGTATTTT. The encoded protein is CASSTLGGGTSTDTQYF.

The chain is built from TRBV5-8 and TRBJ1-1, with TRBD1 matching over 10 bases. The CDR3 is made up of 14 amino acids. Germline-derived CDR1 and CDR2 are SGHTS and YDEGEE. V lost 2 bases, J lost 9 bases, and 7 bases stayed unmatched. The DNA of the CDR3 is TGTGCCAGCAGCTTAAGGACAGGGGGTGACAAAGCTTTCTTT. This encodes CASSLRTGGDKAFF.

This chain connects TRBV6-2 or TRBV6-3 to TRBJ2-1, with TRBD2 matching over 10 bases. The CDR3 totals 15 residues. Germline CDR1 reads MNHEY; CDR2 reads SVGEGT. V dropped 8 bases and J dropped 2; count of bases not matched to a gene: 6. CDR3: CASGWTSGTYNEQFF. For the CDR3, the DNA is TGTGCCAGCGGCTGGACTAGCGGAACCTACAATGAGCAGTTCTTC.

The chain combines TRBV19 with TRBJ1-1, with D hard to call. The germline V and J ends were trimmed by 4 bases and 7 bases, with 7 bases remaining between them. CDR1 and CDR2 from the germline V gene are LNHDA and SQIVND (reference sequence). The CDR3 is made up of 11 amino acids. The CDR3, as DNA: TGTGCCAGTAGTAACAGAATTGAAGCTTTCTTT. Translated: CASSNRIEAFF. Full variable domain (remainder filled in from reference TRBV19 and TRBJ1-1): DGGITQSPKYLFRKEGQNVTLSCEQNLNHDAMYWYRQDPGQGLRLIYYSQIVNDFQKGDIAEGYSVSREKKESFPLTVTSAQKNPTAFYLCASSNRIEAFFGQGTRLTVV.

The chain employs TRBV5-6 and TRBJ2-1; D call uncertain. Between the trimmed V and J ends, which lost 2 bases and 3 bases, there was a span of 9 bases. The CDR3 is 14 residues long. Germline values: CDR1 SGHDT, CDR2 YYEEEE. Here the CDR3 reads CASSLPDNYNEQFF. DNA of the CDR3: TGTGCCAGCAGCTTACCGGATAACTACAATGAGCAGTTCTTC.

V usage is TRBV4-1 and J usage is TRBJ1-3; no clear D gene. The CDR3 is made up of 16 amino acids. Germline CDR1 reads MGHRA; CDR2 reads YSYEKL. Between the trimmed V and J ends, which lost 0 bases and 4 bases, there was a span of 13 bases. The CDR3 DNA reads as TGCGCCAGCAGCCAAGATAATGTCGGGGAAGGAAACACCATATATTTT. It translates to CASSQDNVGEGNTIYF.

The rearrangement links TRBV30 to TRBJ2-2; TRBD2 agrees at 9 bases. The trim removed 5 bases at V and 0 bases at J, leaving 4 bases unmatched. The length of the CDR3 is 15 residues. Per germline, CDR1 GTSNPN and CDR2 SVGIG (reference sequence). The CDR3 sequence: CAWGGLATNTGELFF. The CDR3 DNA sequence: TGTGCCTGGGGTGGACTAGCGACGAACACCGGGGAGCTGTTTTTT.

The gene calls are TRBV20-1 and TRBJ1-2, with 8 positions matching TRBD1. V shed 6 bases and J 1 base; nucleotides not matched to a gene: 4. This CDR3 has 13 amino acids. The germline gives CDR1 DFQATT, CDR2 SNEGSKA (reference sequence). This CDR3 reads CSAPGQDNYGYTF. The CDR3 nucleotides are TGCAGTGCCCCGGGACAGGATAACTATGGCTACACCTTC.

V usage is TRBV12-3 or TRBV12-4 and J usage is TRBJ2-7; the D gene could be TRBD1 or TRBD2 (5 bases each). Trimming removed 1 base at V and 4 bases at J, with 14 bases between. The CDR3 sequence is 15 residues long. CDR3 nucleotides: TGTGCCAGCAGTTTAGGTGGGACGGATTTATACGAGCAGTACTTC. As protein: CASSLGGTDLYEQYF.

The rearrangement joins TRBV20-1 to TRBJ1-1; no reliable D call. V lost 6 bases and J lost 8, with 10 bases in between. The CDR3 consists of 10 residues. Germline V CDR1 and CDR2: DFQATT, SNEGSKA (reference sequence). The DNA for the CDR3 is TGCAGTGCAGCAGAACACGAAGCTTTCTTT. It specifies CSAAEHEAFF.

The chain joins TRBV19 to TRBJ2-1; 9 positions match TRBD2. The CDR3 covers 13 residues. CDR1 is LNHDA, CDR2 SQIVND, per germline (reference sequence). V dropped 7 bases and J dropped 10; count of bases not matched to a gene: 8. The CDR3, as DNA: TGTGCCAGTATAGGCGGGAGGGCGGACGAGCAGTTCTTC. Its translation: CASIGGRADEQFF.

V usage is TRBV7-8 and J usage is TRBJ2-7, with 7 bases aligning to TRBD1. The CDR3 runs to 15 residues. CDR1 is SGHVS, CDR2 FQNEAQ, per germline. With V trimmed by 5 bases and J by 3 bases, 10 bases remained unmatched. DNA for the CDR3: TGTGCCAGCAGCAGAGGGGGCTGGGAAAACTACGAGCAGTACTTC. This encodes CASSRGGWENYEQYF.

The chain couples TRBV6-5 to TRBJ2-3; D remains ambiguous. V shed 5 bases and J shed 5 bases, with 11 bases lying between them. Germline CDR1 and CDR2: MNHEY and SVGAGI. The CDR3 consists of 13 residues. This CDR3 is CASSRSEVDTQYF. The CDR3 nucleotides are TGTGCCAGCAGTCGTTCAGAAGTAGATACGCAGTATTTT.

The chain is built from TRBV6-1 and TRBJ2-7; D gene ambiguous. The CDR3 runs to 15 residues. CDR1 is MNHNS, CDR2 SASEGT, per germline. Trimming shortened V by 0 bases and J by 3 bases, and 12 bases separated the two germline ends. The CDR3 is CASSEATAIGYEQYF. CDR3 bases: TGTGCCAGCAGTGAAGCGACCGCGATAGGCTACGAGCAGTACTTC.